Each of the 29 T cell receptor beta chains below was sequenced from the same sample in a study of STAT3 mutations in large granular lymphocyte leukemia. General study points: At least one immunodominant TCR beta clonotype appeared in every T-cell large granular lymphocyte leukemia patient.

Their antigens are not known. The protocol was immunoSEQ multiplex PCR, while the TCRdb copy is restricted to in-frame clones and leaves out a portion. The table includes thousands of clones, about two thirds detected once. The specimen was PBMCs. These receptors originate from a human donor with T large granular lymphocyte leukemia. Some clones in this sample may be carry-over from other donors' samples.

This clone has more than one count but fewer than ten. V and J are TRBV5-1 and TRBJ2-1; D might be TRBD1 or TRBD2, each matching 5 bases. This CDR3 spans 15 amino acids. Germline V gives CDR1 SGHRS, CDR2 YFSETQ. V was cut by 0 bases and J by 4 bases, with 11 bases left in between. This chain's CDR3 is CASSLEPGRYNEQFF. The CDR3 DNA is TGCGCCAGCAGCTTGGAGCCGGGGCGGTACAATGAGCAGTTCTTC. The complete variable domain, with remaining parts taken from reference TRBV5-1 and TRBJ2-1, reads KAGVTQTPRYLIKTRGQQVTLSCSPISGHRSVSWYQQTPGQGLQFLFEYFSETQRNKGNFPGRFSGRQFSNSRSEMNVSTLELGDSALYLCASSLEPGRYNEQFFGPGTRLTVL.

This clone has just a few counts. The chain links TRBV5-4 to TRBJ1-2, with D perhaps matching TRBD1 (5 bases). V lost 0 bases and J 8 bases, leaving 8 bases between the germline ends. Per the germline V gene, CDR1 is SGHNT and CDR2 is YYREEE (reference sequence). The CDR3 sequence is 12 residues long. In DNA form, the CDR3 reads TGTGCCAGCAGCTTGGAAGGGGAGGGCTACACCTTC. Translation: CASSLEGEGYTF.

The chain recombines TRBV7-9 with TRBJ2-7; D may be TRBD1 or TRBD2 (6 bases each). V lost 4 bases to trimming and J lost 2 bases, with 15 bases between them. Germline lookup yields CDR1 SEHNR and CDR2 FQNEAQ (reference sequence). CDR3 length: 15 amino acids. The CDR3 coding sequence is TGTGCCAGCAGCTCCGGCACCGGGGGCCCCTACGAGCAGTACTTC. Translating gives CASSSGTGGPYEQYF.

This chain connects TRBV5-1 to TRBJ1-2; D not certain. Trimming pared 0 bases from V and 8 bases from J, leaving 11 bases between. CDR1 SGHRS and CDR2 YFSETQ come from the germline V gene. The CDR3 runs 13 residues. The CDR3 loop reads CASSLEPARGYTF. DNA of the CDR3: TGCGCCAGCAGCTTGGAGCCTGCGAGGGGCTACACCTTC.

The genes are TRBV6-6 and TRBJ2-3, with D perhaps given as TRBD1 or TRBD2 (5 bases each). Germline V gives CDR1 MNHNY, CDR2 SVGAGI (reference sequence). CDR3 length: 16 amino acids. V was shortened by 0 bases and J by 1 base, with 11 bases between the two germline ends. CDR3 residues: CASSYSTGQGTDTQYF. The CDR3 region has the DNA TGTGCCAGCAGTTACTCGACGGGGCAGGGCACAGATACGCAGTATTTT.

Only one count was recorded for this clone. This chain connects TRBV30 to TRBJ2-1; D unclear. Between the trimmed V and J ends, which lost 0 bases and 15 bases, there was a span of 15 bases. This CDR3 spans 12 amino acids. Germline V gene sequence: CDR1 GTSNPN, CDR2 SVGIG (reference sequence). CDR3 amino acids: CAWSVRPQYRFF. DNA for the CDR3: TGTGCCTGGAGTGTAAGACCGCAATATAGGTTCTTC.

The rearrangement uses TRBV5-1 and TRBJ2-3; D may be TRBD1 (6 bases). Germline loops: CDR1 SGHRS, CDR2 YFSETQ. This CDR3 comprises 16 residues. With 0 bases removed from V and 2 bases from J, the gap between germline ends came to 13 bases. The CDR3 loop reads CASSLVTGYDTDTQYF. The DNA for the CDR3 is TGCGCCAGCAGCTTGGTGACAGGCTATGACACAGATACGCAGTATTTT.

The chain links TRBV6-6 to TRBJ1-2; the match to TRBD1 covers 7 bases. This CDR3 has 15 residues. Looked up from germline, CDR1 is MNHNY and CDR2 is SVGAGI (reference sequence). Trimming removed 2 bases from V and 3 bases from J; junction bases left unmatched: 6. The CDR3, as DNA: TGTGCCAGCAGTTACGGAGCCGGACAGGACTATGGCTACACCTTC. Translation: CASSYGAGQDYGYTF.

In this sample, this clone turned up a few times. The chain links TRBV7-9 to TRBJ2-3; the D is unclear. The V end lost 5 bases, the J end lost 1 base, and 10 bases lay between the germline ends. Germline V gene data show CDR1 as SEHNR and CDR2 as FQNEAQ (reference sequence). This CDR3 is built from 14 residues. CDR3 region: CASSPIPGTDTQYF. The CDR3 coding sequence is TGTGCCAGCAGCCCCATCCCAGGCACAGATACGCAGTATTTT.

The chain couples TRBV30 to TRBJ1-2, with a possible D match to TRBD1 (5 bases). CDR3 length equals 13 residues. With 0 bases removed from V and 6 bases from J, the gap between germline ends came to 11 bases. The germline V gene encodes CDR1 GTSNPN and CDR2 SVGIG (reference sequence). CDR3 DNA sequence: TGTGCCTGGAGTGTGGGGGGTTTCGATGGCTACACCTTC. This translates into CAWSVGGFDGYTF.

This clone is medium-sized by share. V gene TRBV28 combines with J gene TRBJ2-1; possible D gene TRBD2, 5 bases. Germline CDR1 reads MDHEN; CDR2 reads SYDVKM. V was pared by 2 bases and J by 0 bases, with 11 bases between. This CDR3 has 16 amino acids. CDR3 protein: CASSLGLPSSYNEQFF. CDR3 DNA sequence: TGTGCCAGCAGTTTAGGACTCCCGAGCTCCTACAATGAGCAGTTCTTC.

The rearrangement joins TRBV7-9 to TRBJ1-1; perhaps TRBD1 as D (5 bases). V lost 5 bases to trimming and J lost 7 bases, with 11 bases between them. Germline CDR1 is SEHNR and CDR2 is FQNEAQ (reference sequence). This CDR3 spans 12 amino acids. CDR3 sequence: CASSIGQIEAFF. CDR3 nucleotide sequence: TGTGCCAGCAGCATCGGACAAATTGAAGCTTTCTTT.

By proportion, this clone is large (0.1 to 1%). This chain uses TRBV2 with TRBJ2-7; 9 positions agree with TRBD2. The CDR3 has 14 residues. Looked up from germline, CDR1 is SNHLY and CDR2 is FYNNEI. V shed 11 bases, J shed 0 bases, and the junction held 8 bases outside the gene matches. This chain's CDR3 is CADTLAGSSYEQYF. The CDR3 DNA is TGTGCCGACACGCTAGCGGGGAGCTCCTACGAGCAGTACTTC.

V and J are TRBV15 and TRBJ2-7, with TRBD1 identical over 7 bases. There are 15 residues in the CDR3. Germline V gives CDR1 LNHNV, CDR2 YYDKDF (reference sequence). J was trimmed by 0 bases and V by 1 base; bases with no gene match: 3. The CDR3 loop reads CATSRGDSTSYEQYF. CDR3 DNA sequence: TGTGCCACCAGCAGAGGGGACAGCACCTCCTACGAGCAGTACTTC. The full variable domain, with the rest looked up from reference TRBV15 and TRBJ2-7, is DAMVIQNPRYQVTQFGKPVTLSCSQTLNHNVMYWYQQKSSQAPKLLFHYYDKDFNNEADTPDNFQSRRPNTSFCFLDIRSPGLGDTAMYLCATSRGDSTSYEQYFGPGTRLTVT.

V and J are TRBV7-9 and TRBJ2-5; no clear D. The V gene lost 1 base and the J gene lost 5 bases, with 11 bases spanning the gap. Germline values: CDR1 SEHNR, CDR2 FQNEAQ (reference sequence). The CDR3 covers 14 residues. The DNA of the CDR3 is TGTGCCAGCAGCTTAGTATCACCTCTGGAGACCCAGTACTTC. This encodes CASSLVSPLETQYF.

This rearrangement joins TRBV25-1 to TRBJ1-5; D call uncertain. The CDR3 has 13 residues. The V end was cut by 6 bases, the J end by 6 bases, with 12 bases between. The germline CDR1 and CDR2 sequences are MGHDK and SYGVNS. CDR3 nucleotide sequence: TGTGCCAGCAGCTCCAATGAAGGTCAGCCCCAGCATTTT. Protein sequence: CASSSNEGQPQHF.

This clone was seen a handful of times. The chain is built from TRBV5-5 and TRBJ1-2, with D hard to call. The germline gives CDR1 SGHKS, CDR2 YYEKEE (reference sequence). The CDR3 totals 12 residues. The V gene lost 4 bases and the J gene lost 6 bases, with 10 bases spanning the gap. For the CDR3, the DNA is TGTGCCAGCAGCAGCAACGCTGATGGCTACACCTTC. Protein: CASSSNADGYTF.

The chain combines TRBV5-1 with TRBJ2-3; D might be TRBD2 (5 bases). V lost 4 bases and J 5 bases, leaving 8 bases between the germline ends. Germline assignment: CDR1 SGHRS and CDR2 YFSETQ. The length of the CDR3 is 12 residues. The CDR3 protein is CASSHRGDTQYF. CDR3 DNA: TGCGCCAGCAGCCACCGGGGAGATACGCAGTATTTT.

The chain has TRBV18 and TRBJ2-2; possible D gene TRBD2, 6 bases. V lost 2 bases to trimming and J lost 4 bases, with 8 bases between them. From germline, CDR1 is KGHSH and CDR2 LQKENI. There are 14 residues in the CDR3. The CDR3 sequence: CASSPGGITGELFF. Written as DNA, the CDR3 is TGTGCCAGCTCACCAGGAGGGATCACCGGGGAGCTGTTTTTT.

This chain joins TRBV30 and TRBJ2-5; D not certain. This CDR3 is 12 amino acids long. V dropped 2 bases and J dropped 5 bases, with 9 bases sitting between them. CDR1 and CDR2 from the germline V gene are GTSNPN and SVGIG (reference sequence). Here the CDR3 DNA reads TGTGCCTGGAGTAAAGGAGTGGAGACCCAGTACTTC. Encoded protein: CAWSKGVETQYF.

The CDR3 here is CAIRSGGNEKLFF. CDR3 DNA: TGTGCCATCAGGAGCGGAGGGAATGAAAAACTGTTTTTT. The genes are TRBV10-3 and TRBJ1-4; D is unresolved. This CDR3 has 13 amino acids. Trimming removed 6 bases at V and 5 bases at J, with 10 bases between. From germline, CDR1 is ENHRY and CDR2 SYGVKD.

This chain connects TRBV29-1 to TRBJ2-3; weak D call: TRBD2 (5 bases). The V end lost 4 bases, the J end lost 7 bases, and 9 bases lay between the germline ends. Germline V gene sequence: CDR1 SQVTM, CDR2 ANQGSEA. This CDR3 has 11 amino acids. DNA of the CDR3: TGCAGCGTTGCTAGGACTCATACGCAGTATTTT. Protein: CSVARTHTQYF.

CDR3 region: CASSLRGDTDTQYF. The DNA for the CDR3 is TGTGCCAGCAGCTTAAGGGGGGACACAGATACGCAGTATTTT. The chain employs TRBV7-9 and TRBJ2-3; D possibly uses TRBD1 or TRBD2 (6 bases each). Looked up from germline, CDR1 is SEHNR and CDR2 is FQNEAQ (reference sequence). V dropped 2 bases and J dropped 2 bases, with 8 bases sitting between them. The CDR3 consists of 14 residues.

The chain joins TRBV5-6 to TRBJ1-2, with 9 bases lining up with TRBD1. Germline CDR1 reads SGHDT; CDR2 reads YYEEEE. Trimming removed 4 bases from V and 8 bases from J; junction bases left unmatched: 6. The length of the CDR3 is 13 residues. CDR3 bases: TGTGCCAGCAGCCCTCCGACAGGGGGAGGCTACACCTTC. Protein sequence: CASSPPTGGGYTF.

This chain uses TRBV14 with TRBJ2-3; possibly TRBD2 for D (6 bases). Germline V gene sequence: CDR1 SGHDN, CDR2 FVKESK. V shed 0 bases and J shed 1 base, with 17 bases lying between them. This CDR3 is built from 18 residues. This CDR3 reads CASSQEGGPLDGTDTQYF. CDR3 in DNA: TGTGCCAGCAGCCAAGAGGGGGGACCACTGGATGGCACAGATACGCAGTATTTT. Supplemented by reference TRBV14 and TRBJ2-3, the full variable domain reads EAGVTQFPSHSVIEKGQTVTLRCDPISGHDNLYWYRRVMGKEIKFLLHFVKESKQDESGMPNNRFLAERTGGTYSTLKVQPAELEDSGVYFCASSQEGGPLDGTDTQYFGPGTRLTVL.

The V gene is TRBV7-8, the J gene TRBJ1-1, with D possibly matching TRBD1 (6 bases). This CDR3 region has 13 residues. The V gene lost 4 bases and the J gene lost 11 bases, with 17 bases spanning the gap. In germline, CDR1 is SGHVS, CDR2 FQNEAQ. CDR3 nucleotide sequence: TGTGCCAGCAGCTCGATAGGACAGTCGACGGCTTTCTTT. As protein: CASSSIGQSTAFF.

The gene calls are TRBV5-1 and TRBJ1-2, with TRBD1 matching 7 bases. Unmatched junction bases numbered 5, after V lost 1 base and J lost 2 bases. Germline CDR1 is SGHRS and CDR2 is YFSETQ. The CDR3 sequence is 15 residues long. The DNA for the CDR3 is TGCGCCAGCAGCTTGTGGGGGACAGCCAACTATGGCTACACCTTC. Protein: CASSLWGTANYGYTF. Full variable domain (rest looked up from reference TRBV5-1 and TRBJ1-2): KAGVTQTPRYLIKTRGQQVTLSCSPISGHRSVSWYQQTPGQGLQFLFEYFSETQRNKGNFPGRFSGRQFSNSRSEMNVSTLELGDSALYLCASSLWGTANYGYTFGSGTRLTVV.

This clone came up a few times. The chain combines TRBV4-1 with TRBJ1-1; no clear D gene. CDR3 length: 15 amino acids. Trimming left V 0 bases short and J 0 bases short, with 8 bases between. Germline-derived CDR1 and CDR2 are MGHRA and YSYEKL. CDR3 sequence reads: CASSQDQLMNTEAFF. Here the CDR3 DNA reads TGCGCCAGCAGCCAAGATCAGCTCATGAACACTGAAGCTTTCTTT.

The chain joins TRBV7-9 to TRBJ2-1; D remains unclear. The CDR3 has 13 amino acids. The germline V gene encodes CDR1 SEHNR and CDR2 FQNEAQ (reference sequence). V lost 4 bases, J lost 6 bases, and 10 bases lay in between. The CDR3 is CASSSPGTNEQFF. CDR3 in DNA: TGTGCCAGCAGCTCCCCGGGTACCAATGAGCAGTTCTTC.